This T cell receptor (beta chain) was captured by sequencing in a study of blood T cell repertoires in COVID-19. The wider study: Acute-phase and convalescent COVID-19 samples originated in the United States, Italy and Spain.

Trimming at V came to 1 base and at J to 3 bases, leaving 13 bases not matched to a gene. CDR1 and CDR2 (germline): SEHNR, FQNEAQ (reference sequence). This CDR3 has 18 amino acids. This clone was recorded only once. In the authors' methods: Estimation of nucleated cell counts was performed using reference gene primer amplification. Method: immunoSEQ multiplex PCR; TCRdb's copy keeps in-frame clones and lacks some. V and J calls and clone size are those listed in that table; D and trimming were worked out from the DNA. The sample gives about 300,000 clones, 70% to 90% of which show up once; over 6% is in the top ten.

Sequenced input: peripheral blood. This TCR was recovered from a woman aged 25 to 45 who had recovered from COVID-19. This chain uses TRBV7-9 with TRBJ2-3, with 7 bases matching TRBD1. In DNA, the CDR3 is TGTGCCAGCAGCTTAGATCTAACGCACAGGGGAGTTACAGATACGCAGTATTTT. Its translation is CASSLDLTHRGVTDTQYF. The variable domain in full, completed from reference TRBV7-9 and TRBJ2-3, reads DTGVSQNPRHKITKRGQNVTFRCDPISEHNRLYWYRQTLGQGPEFLTYFQNEAQLEKSRLLSDRFSAERPKGSFSTLEIQRTEQGDSAMYLCASSLDLTHRGVTDTQYFGPGTRLTVL.